This TCR beta chain was captured in a study of T-cell reconstitution after alpha-beta-depleted transplantation in children. Unique molecular identifiers were used to barcode this TCRbeta library. Via MiXCR, TCRdb re-called the PCR reads, giving one row per CDR3 protein. The sample contains 400,000 to 550,000 distinct CDR3 sequences, about 11% of which appear only once. Per the germline V gene, CDR1 is SEHNR and CDR2 is FQNEAQ (reference sequence). CDR3 length: 14 residues. Trimming took 2 bases from V and 4 from J, leaving 10 bases between them. Points from the study as a whole: Hyperexpanded clones declined; after one year, newly produced T cells mostly supplied diversity.

This clonotype has a handful of counts. Its antigen is still unknown. V usage is TRBV7-9 and J usage is TRBJ2-3; D might be TRBD2 (5 bases). Sequencing used PBMCs, obtained before TCRalphabeta/CD19-depleted stem cell transplant. This receptor was taken from a child under 10 years old with inherited bone marrow failure, due to receive a stem cell transplant. CDR3 DNA sequence: TGTGCCAGCAGCTTACGGGGTCATGCAGATACGCAGTATTTT. This encodes CASSLRGHADTQYF.